This T cell receptor (beta chain) was profiled in a study of response to subunit inactivated influenza vaccine. This clonotype was observed a few times. TCRdb re-derived calls from the RT-PCR reads in MiXCR, one entry per CDR3 protein. The sample consists of 490,000 or so distinct CDR3 sequences, 6.5% to 8% of them appearing once. Germline V gives CDR1 SGHTA, CDR2 FQGNSA. This CDR3 region has 17 residues. The V end lost 4 bases, the J end lost 8 bases, and 23 bases lay between the germline ends. Source: PBMCs from blood, taken less than 25 months after vaccination. This clonotype originated in a man between 50 and 75 years old who received an inactivated influenza vaccine. The rearrangement joins TRBV7-2 to TRBJ1-4; D might be TRBD1 (5 bases). The CDR3 reads CASSSPLDSSIREKLFF. The DNA for the CDR3 is TGTGCCAGCAGCTCGCCCTTAGACAGCTCCATTAGGGAAAAACTGTTTTTT.